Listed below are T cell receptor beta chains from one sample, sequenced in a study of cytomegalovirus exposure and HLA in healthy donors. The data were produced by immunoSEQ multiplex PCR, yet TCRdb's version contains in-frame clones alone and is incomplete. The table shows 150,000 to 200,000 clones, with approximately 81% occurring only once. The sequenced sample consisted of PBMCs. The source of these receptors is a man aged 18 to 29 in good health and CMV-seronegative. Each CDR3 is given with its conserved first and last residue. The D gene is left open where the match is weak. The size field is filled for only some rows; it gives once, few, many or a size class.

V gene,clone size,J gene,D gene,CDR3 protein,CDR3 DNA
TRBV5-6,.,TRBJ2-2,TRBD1,CASSPAWGQSTGELFF,TGTGCCAGCAGCCCCGCTTGGGGACAGTCCACCGGGGAGCTGTTTTTT
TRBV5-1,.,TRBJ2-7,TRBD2,CASSGTSGRGSSYEQYF,TGCGCCAGCAGCGGAACTAGCGGGAGAGGGAGTAGCTACGAGCAGTACTTC
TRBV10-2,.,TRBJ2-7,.,CASSGDRSEQYF,TGCGCCAGCAGTGGCGACCGGAGCGAGCAGTACTTC
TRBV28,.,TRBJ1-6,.,CASSITFPLHF,TGTGCCAGCAGTATTACATTTCCCCTCCACTTT
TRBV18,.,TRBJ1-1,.,CASSPGLNTEAFF,TGTGCCAGCTCACCGGGACTTAACACTGAAGCTTTCTTT
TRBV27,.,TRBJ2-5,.,CASSSERLETQYF,TGTGCCAGCTCTTCGGAGAGGCTGGAGACCCAGTACTTC
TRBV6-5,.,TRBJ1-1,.,CASSTRNVEAFF,TGTGCCAGCAGTACGAGGAATGTTGAAGCTTTCTTT
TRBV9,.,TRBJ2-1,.,CASSVGGLGEQFF,TGTGCCAGCAGCGTAGGAGGGTTAGGGGAGCAGTTCTTC
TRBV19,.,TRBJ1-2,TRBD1,CASSADRGFHGYTF,TGTGCCAGTAGTGCCGACAGGGGATTTCATGGCTACACCTTC
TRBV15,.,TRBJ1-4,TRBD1,CATSRDLYRGLTNEKLFF,TGTGCCACCAGCAGAGATCTTTACAGGGGTTTAACTAATGAAAAACTGTTTTTT
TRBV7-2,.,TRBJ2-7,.,CASSFTGSSYEQYF,TGTGCCAGCAGCTTTACGGGGAGCTCCTACGAGCAGTACTTC
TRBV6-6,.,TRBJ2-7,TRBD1,CASRWDRTSSYEQYF,TGTGCCAGCAGGTGGGACAGGACCAGCTCCTACGAGCAGTACTTC
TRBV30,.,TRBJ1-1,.,CAWTNGGGGTEAFF,TGTGCCTGGACCAACGGGGGGGGAGGGACTGAAGCTTTCTTT
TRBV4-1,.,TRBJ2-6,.,CASSQGRGLSGANVLTF,TGCGCCAGCAGCCAAGGCAGGGGCCTCTCTGGGGCCAACGTCCTGACTTTC
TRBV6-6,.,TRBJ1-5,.,CASSYSALVRNQPQHF,TGTGCCAGCAGTTACTCGGCCCTGGTTCGCAATCAGCCCCAGCATTTT
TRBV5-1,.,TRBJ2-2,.,CASSLSGSRLGELFF,TGCGCCAGCAGCCTGTCCGGGAGCCGCTTAGGGGAGCTGTTTTTT
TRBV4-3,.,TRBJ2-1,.,CASSQEITGSYNEQFF,TGCGCCAGCAGCCAAGAAATAACAGGGTCCTACAATGAGCAGTTCTTC
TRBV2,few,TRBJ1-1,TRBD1,CASSAPGGVTEAFF,TGTGCCAGCAGTGCTCCAGGGGGCGTCACTGAAGCTTTCTTT
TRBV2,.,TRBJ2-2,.,CACHSGSNTGELFF,TGTGCCTGTCATTCGGGGAGTAACACCGGGGAGCTGTTTTTT
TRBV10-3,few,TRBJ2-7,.,CAISDPSKGGGEQYF,TGTGCCATCAGTGACCCAAGCAAGGGTGGAGGCGAGCAGTACTTC
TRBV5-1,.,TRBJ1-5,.,CASSLGQNSNQPQHF,TGCGCCAGCAGCTTGGGACAGAATAGCAATCAGCCCCAGCATTTT
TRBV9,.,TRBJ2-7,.,CASSGHSYEQYF,TGTGCCAGCAGCGGACACTCCTACGAGCAGTACTTC
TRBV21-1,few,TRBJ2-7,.,CASSNPSGRAYEQYF,TGTGCCAGCAGCAACCCTAGCGGGAGGGCCTACGAGCAGTACTTC
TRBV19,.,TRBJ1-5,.,CASTRRGNQPQHF,TGTGCCAGTACCCGTCGGGGCAATCAGCCCCAGCATTTT
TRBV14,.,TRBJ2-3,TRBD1,CASSWDSLTDTQYF,TGTGCCAGCAGCTGGGACAGCCTCACAGATACGCAGTATTTT
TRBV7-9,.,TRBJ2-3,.,CASSVLRGDTDTQYF,TGTGCCAGCAGCGTATTACGGGGTGACACAGATACGCAGTATTTT
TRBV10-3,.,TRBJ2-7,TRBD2,CATEREGNEQYF,TGTGCCACCGAGCGGGAGGGCAACGAGCAGTACTTC
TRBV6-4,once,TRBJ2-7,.,CASSDPVSYEQYF,TGTGCCAGCAGTGACCCCGTCTCCTACGAGCAGTACTTC
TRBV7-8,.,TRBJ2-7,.,CASSLAASSYEQYF,TGTGCCAGCAGCTTAGCGGCCAGCTCCTACGAGCAGTACTTC
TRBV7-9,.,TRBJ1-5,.,CASSFGVKEAQHF,TGTGCCAGCAGCTTTGGAGTTAAGGAAGCCCAGCATTTT
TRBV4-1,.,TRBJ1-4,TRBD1,CASSPGQGANEKLFF,TGCGCCAGCAGCCCGGGACAGGGGGCAAATGAAAAACTGTTTTTT
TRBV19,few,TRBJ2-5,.,CASSAGETQYF,TGTGCCAGTAGTGCGGGAGAGACCCAGTACTTC
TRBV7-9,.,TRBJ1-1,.,CASSRTDMNTEAFF,TGTGCCAGCAGCCGGACAGACATGAACACTGAAGCTTTCTTT